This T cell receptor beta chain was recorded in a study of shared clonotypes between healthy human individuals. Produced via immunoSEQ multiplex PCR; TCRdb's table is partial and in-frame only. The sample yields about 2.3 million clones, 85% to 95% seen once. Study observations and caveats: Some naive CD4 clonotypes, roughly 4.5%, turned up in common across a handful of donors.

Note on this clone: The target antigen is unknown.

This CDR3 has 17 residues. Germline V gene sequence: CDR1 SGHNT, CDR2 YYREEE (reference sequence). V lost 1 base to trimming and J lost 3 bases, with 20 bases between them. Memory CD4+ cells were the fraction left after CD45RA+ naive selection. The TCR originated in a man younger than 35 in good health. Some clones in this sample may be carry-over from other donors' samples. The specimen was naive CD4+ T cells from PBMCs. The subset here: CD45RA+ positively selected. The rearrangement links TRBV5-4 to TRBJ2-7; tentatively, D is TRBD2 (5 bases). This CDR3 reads CASSLNPLANKVYEQYF. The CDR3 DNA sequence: TGTGCCAGCAGCTTGAATCCGCTAGCTAATAAGGTCTACGAGCAGTACTTC.